The sequence of this T cell receptor beta chain was determined in a study of cytomegalovirus exposure and HLA in healthy donors. Study details: Across some 400 genotyped donors, approximately 81% landed in the Caucasian-associated ancestry cluster.

The PCR had 60 Vbeta and 13 Jbeta primers. Method: immunoSEQ multiplex PCR; TCRdb's copy keeps in-frame clones and lacks some. The sample records about 160,000 clones, roughly 82% being singletons. J lost 4 bases, V lost 4 bases, and 12 bases had no gene match. This CDR3 region has 16 residues. Germline CDR1 is MNHNS and CDR2 is SASEGT. The TCR was taken from a girl between 10 and 17 years old in good health and CMV-seropositive. The V gene is TRBV6-1, the J gene TRBJ1-2, with TRBD1 matching over 7 bases. The sample comprised PBMCs. In nucleotides, the CDR3 is TGTGCCAGCAGTGCCCCGACAGGGCTGAACTCCTATGGCTACACCTTC. As protein: CASSAPTGLNSYGYTF.